This TCR beta chain was captured in a study of CD8+ T cells in alopecia areata. A note on this clone: Its matching antigen is unknown.

Study findings and constraints: Patients shared TCRs less clearly than mice did, possibly for HLA-related reasons.

As the sequencing template, cDNA was produced by extracting RNA and reverse transcribing it. Clones were sequenced by immunoSEQ multiplex PCR, and TCRdb holds only the in-frame ones, with some missing. The sample consists of about 98,000 clones, roughly 47% of them appearing once. This receptor was obtained from a human donor with alopecia areata. Sequenced: CD4+ T cells sorted from blood.

In DNA, the CDR3 is TGCAGTGCGACACAGACCTACGAGCAGTACTTC. Translation gives CSATQTYEQYF. J is TRBJ2-7 and V is TRBV29-1; D remains unclear. The CDR3 spans 11 residues. The germline CDR1 and CDR2 sequences are SQVTM and ANQGSEA.